A selection of T cell receptor beta chains follows, all from one sample in a study of blood T cells in healthy people across ages. TCRdb processed the 5' RACE reads anew with MiXCR; each CDR3 protein has one entry. The sample holds hundreds of thousands of distinct CDR3 sequences, around 45% seen once. The sample was blood. The source is a woman aged 55-69 years in good health. The CDR3 runs from the conserved cysteine through the conserved F or W.

V gene: TRBV5-1; J gene: TRBJ2-7; CDR3 protein: CASSLGSRGGEQYF
V gene: TRBV7-2; J gene: TRBJ2-5; CDR3 protein: CASSLVWVKAETQYF
V gene: TRBV12-3/TRBV12-4; J gene: TRBJ1-2; CDR3 protein: CASSPAGGAGDYYGYTF
V gene: TRBV6-2/TRBV6-3; J gene: TRBJ2-7; CDR3 protein: CASSYSKQGTTYEQYF
V gene: TRBV4-3; J gene: TRBJ2-7; CDR3 protein: CASSQDEGGSLAYEQYF
V gene: TRBV20-1; J gene: TRBJ2-5; CDR3 protein: CSARPGIRISETQYF
V gene: TRBV12-3/TRBV12-4; J gene: TRBJ1-1; CDR3 protein: CASSLLDRGKKAFF
V gene: TRBV5-6; J gene: TRBJ2-5; CDR3 protein: CASSLSSTKEQYF
V gene: TRBV13; J gene: .; CDR3 protein: CASRPGELGGETQYF
V gene: TRBV18; J gene: TRBJ1-1; CDR3 protein: CASSYKGAAGTEAFF
V gene: TRBV20-1; J gene: TRBJ2-1; CDR3 protein: CSARTTSGKSHNEQFF
V gene: TRBV3-1; J gene: TRBJ2-5; CDR3 protein: CASSQVWRNQETQYF
V gene: TRBV7-3; J gene: TRBJ2-1; CDR3 protein: CASSLSASGRSNEQFF
V gene: TRBV27; J gene: TRBJ2-7; CDR3 protein: CASSFVAKLALPYEQYF
V gene: TRBV7-2; J gene: TRBJ2-6; CDR3 protein: CASSFPGQGARGANVLTF
V gene: TRBV29-1; J gene: TRBJ2-1; CDR3 protein: CSVEGEGLADNEQFF
V gene: TRBV4-3; J gene: TRBJ2-7; CDR3 protein: CASSQVRLPWYEQYF
V gene: TRBV2; J gene: .; CDR3 protein: CASKGLAGGGQETQYF
V gene: TRBV28; J gene: TRBJ2-6; CDR3 protein: CASSSGRGPSGANVLTF
V gene: TRBV12-3/TRBV12-4; J gene: TRBJ2-2; CDR3 protein: CASSPLVRGTGELFF
V gene: TRBV5-1; J gene: TRBJ2-6; CDR3 protein: CASSPAFSGANVLTF
V gene: TRBV6-1; J gene: TRBJ2-7; CDR3 protein: CASSEGGVRYEQYF
V gene: TRBV29-1; J gene: TRBJ2-5; CDR3 protein: CSVAEVRQETQYF
V gene: TRBV2; J gene: TRBJ2-7; CDR3 protein: CASSVEGRNEQYF
V gene: TRBV14; J gene: TRBJ1-2; CDR3 protein: CASSRGWMDYGYTF
V gene: TRBV7-3; J gene: TRBJ2-7; CDR3 protein: CASSSPGQGGSYEQYF
V gene: TRBV28; J gene: TRBJ1-2; CDR3 protein: CASSLLDPQGGYTF
V gene: TRBV7-8; J gene: TRBJ2-5; CDR3 protein: CASSVFQETQYF
V gene: TRBV27; J gene: TRBJ2-7; CDR3 protein: CASGNGIPYEQNF
V gene: TRBV20-1; J gene: TRBJ2-1; CDR3 protein: CSAKNDRDFTEQFF
V gene: TRBV20-1; J gene: TRBJ1-6; CDR3 protein: CSAEDRQNSPLHF
V gene: TRBV6-4; J gene: TRBJ2-2; CDR3 protein: CASTASSNTGELFF
V gene: TRBV10-3; J gene: TRBJ2-1; CDR3 protein: CARHRASSYNEQFF
V gene: TRBV28; J gene: .; CDR3 protein: CASSSPGQTPYEQYF
V gene: TRBV20-1; J gene: TRBJ2-7; CDR3 protein: CSARAMGQGEQYF
V gene: TRBV20-1; J gene: TRBJ2-3; CDR3 protein: CSAPTSGRALGTDTQYF
V gene: TRBV10-3; J gene: TRBJ1-1; CDR3 protein: CAIRVPAANTGAFF
V gene: TRBV7-2; J gene: TRBJ1-5; CDR3 protein: CASSQGGSRPQHF
V gene: TRBV20-1; J gene: TRBJ1-2; CDR3 protein: CSAREGALGYGYTF
V gene: TRBV24-1; J gene: TRBJ2-3; CDR3 protein: CATSDPGLSRDTQYF
V gene: TRBV7-2; J gene: TRBJ1-2; CDR3 protein: CASSPRGRIQGEDGYTF
V gene: TRBV5-1; J gene: TRBJ2-7; CDR3 protein: CASRPDGTTYEQYF
V gene: TRBV11-1; J gene: TRBJ2-1; CDR3 protein: CASSSGQGGREQFF
V gene: TRBV20-1; J gene: TRBJ2-7; CDR3 protein: CSARWGGRALNEQYF
V gene: TRBV5-1; J gene: TRBJ2-6; CDR3 protein: CASSLALAGANVLTF
V gene: TRBV12-3/TRBV12-4; J gene: TRBJ1-1; CDR3 protein: CASSLGTETEAFF
V gene: TRBV5-1; J gene: TRBJ2-5; CDR3 protein: CASSKGQETQYF
V gene: TRBV10-3; J gene: TRBJ2-7; CDR3 protein: CAISERDYEQYF
V gene: TRBV10-3; J gene: TRBJ1-2; CDR3 protein: CAISDFPVGDQDYGYTF
V gene: TRBV14; J gene: TRBJ1-2; CDR3 protein: CASSQDIGGDGYTF
V gene: TRBV29-1; J gene: TRBJ2-1; CDR3 protein: CSVEGLRSYNEQFF
V gene: TRBV4-2; J gene: TRBJ1-4; CDR3 protein: CASSQEQGAPEKLFF
V gene: TRBV2; J gene: TRBJ2-1; CDR3 protein: CASQSGGSGSVEQFF
V gene: TRBV27; J gene: TRBJ2-7; CDR3 protein: CASSSPRVYEQYF
V gene: TRBV5-1; J gene: TRBJ2-5; CDR3 protein: CASSSLPYNEQYF